This TCR beta chain was sequenced in a study of blood T cell repertoires in COVID-19. Across the whole study: Donors in the United States, Italy and Spain gave samples during acute or convalescent COVID-19. PBMCs, B-cell-depleted T cells, or T cells provided the cDNA or gDNA that made up the material.

TCRdb keeps only in-frame clones here, not all; method: immunoSEQ multiplex PCR. The sample records 200,000 to 250,000 clones, around 83% being singletons. This CDR3 comprises 14 residues. The junction had 4 bases not matched to a gene; V was cut back by 5 bases and J by 6 bases. The germline gives CDR1 MGHRA, CDR2 YSYEKL. The clonotype was recovered from a man aged 30 to 39 who had recovered from COVID-19. The sample comprised peripheral blood. The chain recombines TRBV4-1 with TRBJ1-5, with 10 positions matching TRBD1. The CDR3 spells CASSIGQGVQPQHF. The CDR3 nucleotides are TGCGCCAGCAGCATCGGACAGGGGGTTCAGCCCCAGCATTTT.